The 21 T cell receptor beta chains reported below all come from one sample, sequenced in a study of T cells after yellow fever vaccination. TCRdb fed the 5' RACE reads into MiXCR, producing one record per CDR3 protein. The sample records 150,000 or so distinct CDR3 sequences, less than 8.5% being singletons. Sequencing used CD4+ T cells sorted from PBMCs, obtained 10 days after the yellow fever booster vaccination. The receptors derive from a man younger than 40 who received the YFV17D yellow fever vaccine.

This clonotype was observed at least ten times. V usage is TRBV28 and J usage is TRBJ1-4; possible D gene TRBD1, 6 bases. V lost 4 bases and J lost 0, with 12 bases in between. The CDR3 totals 16 residues. CDR1 is MDHEN, CDR2 SYDVKM, per germline. This chain's CDR3 is CASSSPDSATNEKLFF. The CDR3 bases are TGTGCCAGCAGTTCCCCGGACAGTGCAACTAATGAAAAACTGTTTTTT.

There are many counts of this clonotype. This chain uses TRBV29-1 with TRBJ2-7; 9 bases are a match to TRBD2. In germline, CDR1 is SQVTM, CDR2 ANQGSEA. The CDR3 loop spans 15 amino acids. V lost 2 bases to trimming and J lost 7 bases; unmatched junction nucleotides: 12. CDR3 sequence: CSVERLAVGLGEQYF. The CDR3 bases are TGCAGCGTTGAAAGACTAGCGGTGGGGTTGGGGGAGCAGTACTTC.

This clonotype was observed many times. The rearrangement links TRBV9 to TRBJ2-1; 8 positions agree with TRBD2. V lost 0 bases to trimming and J lost 0 bases; unmatched junction nucleotides: 14. Germline CDR1 is SGDLS and CDR2 is YYNGEE. The CDR3 sequence is 20 residues long. The CDR3 region has the DNA TGTGCCAGCAGCGTAGGAGGGCCAAGGCGACTAGCGAGCTCCTACAATGAGCAGTTCTTC. It encodes CASSVGGPRRLASSYNEQFF.

This clonotype was recorded at least ten times. J is TRBJ1-5 and V is TRBV30; D gene ambiguous. V lost 3 bases to trimming and J lost 9 bases, with 9 bases between them. Per germline, CDR1 GTSNPN and CDR2 SVGIG (reference sequence). The CDR3 is 11 amino acids. This chain's CDR3 is CAWSATGPQHF. The CDR3 DNA reads TGTGCCTGGAGCGCCACGGGGCCCCAGCATTTT.

This clonotype was picked up a small number of times. The CDR3 nucleotides read TGTGCCAGTAGTATCGGGGGGATGGAGACCCAGTACTTC. This codes for CASSIGGMETQYF. J is TRBJ2-5 and V is TRBV19, with TRBD2 identical over 7 bases. Germline CDR1 is LNHDA and CDR2 is SQIVND (reference sequence). CDR3 length equals 13 residues. Germline trimming cut 3 bases from V and 5 bases from J; bases unmatched to any gene: 3.

Of note for this clonotype: A read error may explain this, as a much larger clone is one base away. This chain joins TRBV10-3 and TRBJ2-5; 7 bases line up with TRBD2. The V segment lost 7 bases and the J segment 4 bases; nucleotides outside the gene matches: 6. Germline loops: CDR1 ENHRY, CDR2 SYGVKD. The CDR3 has 13 amino acids. CDR3 sequence (DNA): TGTGCCATCAACCGGGACTACCCAGAGACCCAGTACTTC. It yields the protein CAINRDYPETQYF.

This clonotype was observed a few times. The chain employs TRBV4-2 and TRBJ2-7; D uncertain. The CDR3 sequence is 14 residues long. The germline CDR1 and CDR2 sequences are LGHNA and YNFKEQ. V was pared by 1 base and J by 2 bases, with 9 bases between. The CDR3 loop reads CASSQAALAYEQYF. The CDR3 DNA sequence: TGTGCCAGCAGCCAAGCAGCTCTGGCCTACGAGCAGTACTTC.

There are many counts of this clonotype. This chain joins TRBV6-2 or TRBV6-3 and TRBJ2-2, with 11 nucleotides matching TRBD2. CDR1 MNHEY and CDR2 SVGEGT come from the germline V gene. This CDR3 is 16 amino acids long. Trimming took 8 bases from V and 5 from J; bases not matched to a gene: 10. CDR3 DNA sequence: TGTGCCAGCCGATTGACTAGCGGGATCCTAACCGGGGAGCTGTTTTTT. Residues: CASRLTSGILTGELFF.

This clonotype showed up many times. The CDR3 here is CSARARAGDGELFF. The CDR3 DNA reads TGCAGTGCTAGAGCCAGGGCCGGTGACGGGGAGCTGTTTTTT. The chain recombines TRBV20-1 with TRBJ2-2, with TRBD1 as a possible D gene (5 bases). CDR1 and CDR2 from the germline V gene are DFQATT and SNEGSKA (reference sequence). This CDR3 has 14 amino acids. V was trimmed by 1 base and J by 7 bases, leaving 13 bases between them.

The table lists this clonotype with a count of one. A much bigger clone sits one base away, suggesting this may be a read error. The V and J genes are TRBV29-1 and TRBJ1-1, with D possibly being TRBD1 (5 bases). Germline CDR1 reads SQVTM; CDR2 reads ANQGSEA. V lost 4 bases, J lost 5 bases, and 11 bases lay in between. The CDR3 length is 12 residues. DNA of the CDR3: TGCAGCGTTGGGGGGGTAAAGACTGAAGCTTTCTTT. Translated, it gives CSVGGVKTEAFF.

This clonotype was seen many times. The chain uses TRBV28 and TRBJ2-6; D uncertain. V gave up 5 bases and J gave up 2 bases, with 10 bases separating them. CDR3 length: 15 residues. Per germline, CDR1 MDHEN and CDR2 SYDVKM. The CDR3 loop is CASSDSGPGANVLTF. CDR3 coding DNA: TGTGCCAGCAGTGACTCAGGTCCTGGGGCCAACGTCCTGACTTTC.

Note on this clonotype: A single base separates this from a much larger clone, so it may be a read error. The rearrangement links TRBV29-1 to TRBJ2-7; D call uncertain. The CDR3 extends over 12 amino acids. CDR1 SQVTM and CDR2 ANQGSEA come from the germline V gene. V lost 3 bases and J 4 bases, leaving 10 bases between the germline ends. The CDR3 bases are TGCAGCGTTGACTCAGGCCTTTACGAGCAGTACTTC. Its protein product is CSVDSGLYEQYF.

This clonotype was observed at least ten times. The J gene is TRBJ2-3, the V gene TRBV20-1, with D perhaps matching TRBD1 (6 bases). Germline V gene sequence: CDR1 DFQATT, CDR2 SNEGSKA (reference sequence). Trimming took 0 bases from V and 8 from J, leaving 18 bases between them. This CDR3 is built from 15 residues. The CDR3 region has the DNA TGCAGTGCTAGAGACCCGTTTGGGGGCCTGGCTACGCAGTATTTT. Protein product: CSARDPFGGLATQYF.

This clonotype was observed at least ten times. The CDR3 sequence: CASGNLGGETQYF. DNA of the CDR3: TGTGCTAGCGGAAACTTGGGTGGAGAGACCCAGTACTTC. The chain is built from TRBV7-7 and TRBJ2-5; weak D call: TRBD2 (6 bases). The germline CDR1 and CDR2 sequences are SSHAT and FNYEAQ (reference sequence). The CDR3 covers 13 residues.

In the case of this clonotype: At one boundary the junction diverges from the germline segment, which might be a read error. This sequence joins TRBV27 and TRBJ2-2, with 8 bases lining up with TRBD1. Germline-derived CDR1 and CDR2 are MNHEY and SMNVEV (reference sequence). The CDR3 is 15 amino acids. CDR3 amino acids: CGSTLDRDRTGELFF. Written as DNA, the CDR3 is TGTGGCAGCACCTTGGACAGGGACCGCACCGGCGAGCTGTTTTTT.

This clonotype was seen at least ten times. The V call is TRBV29-1, the J call TRBJ2-5; no firm D call. CDR1 and CDR2 from the germline V gene are SQVTM and ANQGSEA. The CDR3 is made up of 11 amino acids. The V gene lost 3 bases and the J gene lost 4 bases, with 6 bases spanning the gap. The CDR3 DNA follows: TGCAGCGTTGAGGTGGGAGAGACCCAGTACTTC. Its protein product is CSVEVGETQYF.

At least ten counts were recorded for this clonotype. The chain has TRBV6-1 and TRBJ2-7; D unclear. Germline assignment: CDR1 MNHNS and CDR2 SASEGT. The CDR3 covers 15 residues. V shed 6 bases and J shed 5 bases, with 20 bases lying between them. CDR3 in amino acids: CASSATTALRNEQYF. The CDR3 DNA sequence: TGTGCCAGCAGCGCCACTACCGCTTTAAGGAACGAGCAGTACTTC.

This clonotype was found many times. The chain is built from TRBV2 and TRBJ2-5; 13 nucleotides match TRBD2. Germline trimming cut 8 bases from V and 5 bases from J; bases unmatched to any gene: 8. The germline V gene has CDR1 SNHLY and CDR2 FYNNEI. CDR3 length: 15 residues. The CDR3 here is CASASVTSGRETQYF. The CDR3 region has the DNA TGTGCCAGCGCCTCAGTGACTAGCGGGAGGGAGACCCAGTACTTC.

This clonotype has only a few counts. The J gene is TRBJ2-5, the V gene TRBV24-1, with D possibly TRBD1 on 6 matching bases. V lost 4 bases and J 5 bases, leaving 16 bases between the germline ends. The CDR3 loop spans 15 amino acids. Germline V gene lookup returns CDR1 KGHDR and CDR2 SFDVKD. Written as DNA, the CDR3 is TGTGCCACCAGTGACTTCGAAGGGGGAAGGGAGACCCAGTACTTC. It translates to CATSDFEGGRETQYF.

This clonotype was seen repeatedly, ten times or more. This sequence joins TRBV19 and TRBJ2-3; 8 bases align to TRBD2. J was trimmed by 4 bases and V by 3 bases; bases with no gene match: 9. This CDR3 is built from 16 residues. CDR1 and CDR2 from the germline V gene are LNHDA and SQIVND (reference sequence). CDR3 loop: CASSISGLAGSDTQYF. The CDR3 region has the DNA TGTGCCAGTAGTATTTCTGGCCTAGCGGGTTCAGATACGCAGTATTTT. Looking up the rest from reference TRBV19 and TRBJ2-3 gives the full variable domain: DGGITQSPKYLFRKEGQNVTLSCEQNLNHDAMYWYRQDPGQGLRLIYYSQIVNDFQKGDIAEGYSVSREKKESFPLTVTSAQKNPTAFYLCASSISGLAGSDTQYFGPGTRLTVL.

The V and J genes are TRBV5-5 and TRBJ2-2; TRBD1 or TRBD2 may be the D gene (5 bases each). Germline CDR1 and CDR2: SGHKS and YYEKEE (reference sequence). CDR3 length: 16 amino acids. V lost 4 bases and J lost 0, with 13 bases in between. The CDR3 spells CASSPGTDANTGELFF. The CDR3 nucleotides read TGTGCCAGCAGCCCAGGGACGGACGCGAACACCGGGGAGCTGTTTTTT.